The 5 T cell receptor beta chains given below trace back to one sample, sequenced in a study of spatial heterogeneity in lung cancer. Study results and caveats: Tumors with more nonsynonymous mutations had more expanded intratumoral alpha and beta TCRs.

These receptors' targets are unknown. The time point is: sample taken at primary tumor resection. TCRdb independently ran MiXCR on the 5' RACE reads; one entry per CDR3 protein. The repertoire has approximately 18,000 distinct CDR3 sequences, 4.5% to 7.5% of them found once; the top ten carry 10%. The source material was lung tumor tissue, sampled at surgery. The receptor set was obtained from a female donor with early-stage non-small cell lung cancer.

This clonotype was observed at least ten times. This beta chain is an off-target read within a library intended for alpha chains, so its frequency means little. This chain uses TRBV20-1 with TRBJ1-1; D uncertain. V was trimmed by 0 bases and J by 4 bases, leaving 9 bases between them. This CDR3 comprises 13 residues. Germline-derived CDR1 and CDR2 are DFQATT and SNEGSKA (reference sequence). CDR3 sequence: CSARDMGFTEAFF. The CDR3 coding sequence is TGCAGTGCTAGAGATATGGGGTTCACTGAAGCTTTCTTT.

This clonotype came up many times. The library was built for alpha chains, so this beta chain is an off-target read and its size means little. The chain has TRBV2 and TRBJ1-6, with TRBD1 matching 8 bases. The CDR3 length is 13 residues. Germline assignment: CDR1 SNHLY and CDR2 FYNNEI. Trimming cost V 7 bases and J 9 bases; bases outside gene matches: 5. The CDR3 nucleotides are TGTGCCAGCAAAGACAGGGGAAGTTCACCCCTCCACTTT. It encodes CASKDRGSSPLHF.

In its sample, this clonotype was seen many times. With the library built for alpha chains, this beta chain is off target and its frequency is not meaningful. V is TRBV5-1 and J is TRBJ2-7; D assignment may be TRBD1 or TRBD2 (6 bases each). The ends were cut back, 3 bases at V and 3 bases at J, with 10 bases in the middle. Germline lookup yields CDR1 SGHRS and CDR2 YFSETQ. The CDR3 sequence is 13 residues long. This CDR3 reads CASSSGGIYEQYF. The DNA for the CDR3 is TGCGCCAGCAGCTCCGGGGGCATCTACGAGCAGTACTTC.

Many counts were recorded for this clonotype. This beta chain is an off-target read within a library intended for alpha chains, so its frequency means little. The V and J genes are TRBV7-8 and TRBJ2-3; possibly TRBD1 or TRBD2 for D (5 bases each). Germline V gene data show CDR1 as SGHVS and CDR2 as FQNEAQ. The germline V and J ends were trimmed by 8 bases and 8 bases, with 20 bases remaining between them. The CDR3 runs 14 residues. The CDR3, as DNA: TGTGCCAGCTGCGCTGGCAGGGAAGGGAGTACGCAGTATTTT. Its translation: CASCAGREGSTQYF.

This clonotype occurred a few times. The library was prepared for alpha chains; this beta chain is a stray read, so its frequency means little. The rearrangement uses TRBV27 and TRBJ2-7; unclear D gene. CDR3 length: 12 residues. Germline CDR1 MNHEY, CDR2 SMNVEV (reference sequence). Trimming stripped 10 bases from V and 0 bases from J, with 10 bases between. In DNA, the CDR3 is TGTGCCACCTTTTCGAGCTCCTACGAGCAGTACTTC. This gives the protein CATFSSSYEQYF.